These T cell receptor beta chains were read from a single sample in a study of technical replicates of blood from several donors. This table comes from immunoSEQ multiplex PCR, and its TCRdb copy is limited to in-frame clones, with some not included. The sample holds 90,000 to 100,000 clones, 96% seen once. The specimen sequenced was T cells isolated from PBMCs. The source is a human donor in good health. The CDR3 runs from the conserved cysteine through the conserved F or W. D genes are given only for firm matches. Clone size is stated in some rows and not others, as once, few, many or a class when expanded.

clone size,J gene,V gene,D gene,CDR3 DNA,CDR3 protein
-,TRBJ2-7,TRBV7-2,TRBD2,TGTGCCAGCAGCGGGACTAGCGGGGGACCCTACGAGCAGTACTTC,CASSGTSGGPYEQYF
-,TRBJ2-7,TRBV5-4,TRBD1,TGTGCCAGCAGCGGATGGGACAGCTCCTACGAGCAGTACTTC,CASSGWDSSYEQYF
-,TRBJ2-3,TRBV5-1,TRBD2,TGCGCCAGCAGCTTGTTCTCGACTAGCGGGAGTACAGATACGCAGTATTTT,CASSLFSTSGSTDTQYF
-,TRBJ2-3,TRBV19,-,TGTGCCAGTAGTATAACCGCTACCACAGATACGCAGTATTTT,CASSITATTDTQYF
-,TRBJ2-5,TRBV6-4,-,TGTGCCAGCAGTGACTCGGGGGCCCTCGGGGAGACCCAGTACTTC,CASSDSGALGETQYF
-,TRBJ2-7,TRBV2,-,TGTGCCAGCGGACACTACGAGCAGTACTTC,CASGHYEQYF
-,TRBJ2-7,TRBV5-6,TRBD2,TGTGCCAGCAGATCCGCGGGAGGCCTCTACGAGCAGTACTTC,CASRSAGGLYEQYF
-,TRBJ2-1,TRBV19,TRBD2,TGTGCCAGTAGTTCCCCCTGGACTAGCGGGTTTAGCTCCTACAATGAGCAGTTCTTC,CASSSPWTSGFSSYNEQFF
-,TRBJ2-1,TRBV9,-,TGTGCCAGCAGCGTAGAACTAGCAAGCTCCTACAATGAGCAGTTCTTC,CASSVELASSYNEQFF
-,TRBJ2-5,TRBV29-1,-,TGCAGCGTTTCTGAAGAGACCCAGTACTTC,CSVSEETQYF
-,TRBJ2-1,TRBV27,TRBD2,TGTGCCAGCAGTTTATCCCTACTAGCGGTATACAATGAGCAGTTCTTC,CASSLSLLAVYNEQFF
once,TRBJ1-5,TRBV2,-,TGTGCCAGCGGTAATCGACAGTATAGCAATCAGCCCCAGCATTTT,CASGNRQYSNQPQHF
-,TRBJ2-3,TRBV18,TRBD2,TGTGCCAGTTTGACTAGCGGGCCAGTCAGAGGCACAGATACGCAGTATTTT,CASLTSGPVRGTDTQYF
-,TRBJ2-1,TRBV9,-,TGTGCCAGCAGCGTAGCGGGAGCGATCCATGAGCAGTTCTTC,CASSVAGAIHEQFF
few,TRBJ2-7,TRBV19,-,TGTGCCAGCCGCCCTCAGGGTTTAAGGGAGCAGTACTTC,CASRPQGLREQYF
-,TRBJ2-3,TRBV7-8,TRBD2,TGTGCCAGCAGCTTAGTGGTAGCGGGTAACACAGATACGCAGTATTTT,CASSLVVAGNTDTQYF
-,TRBJ2-7,TRBV5-1,TRBD1,TGCGCCAGCAGCTTTTCAGGGGGCAACGAGCAGTACTTC,CASSFSGGNEQYF
-,TRBJ2-5,TRBV28,TRBD1,TGTGCCAGCAGTTCTCTTATATGGGACAGCAACGGAAGAGAGACCCAGTACTTC,CASSSLIWDSNGRETQYF